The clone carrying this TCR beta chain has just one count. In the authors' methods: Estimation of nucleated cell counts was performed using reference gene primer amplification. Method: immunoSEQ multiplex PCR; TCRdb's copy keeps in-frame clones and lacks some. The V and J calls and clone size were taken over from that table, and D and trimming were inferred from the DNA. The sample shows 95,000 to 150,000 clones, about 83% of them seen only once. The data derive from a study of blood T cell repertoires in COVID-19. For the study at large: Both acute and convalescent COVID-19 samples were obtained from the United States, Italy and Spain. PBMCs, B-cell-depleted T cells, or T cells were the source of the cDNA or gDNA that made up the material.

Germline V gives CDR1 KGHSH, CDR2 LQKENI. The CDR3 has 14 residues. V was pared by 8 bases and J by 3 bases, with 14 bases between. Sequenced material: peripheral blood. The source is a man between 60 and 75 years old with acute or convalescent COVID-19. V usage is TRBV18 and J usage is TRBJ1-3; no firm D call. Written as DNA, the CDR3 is TGTGCCAGCCTAGAGCGTATCGATGGAAACACCATATATTTT. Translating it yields CASLERIDGNTIYF. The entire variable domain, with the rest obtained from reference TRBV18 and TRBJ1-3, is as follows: NAGVMQNPRHLVRRRGQEARLRCSPMKGHSHVYWYRQLPEEGLKFMVYLQKENIIDESGMPKERFSAEFPKEGPSILRIQQVVRGDSAAYFCASLERIDGNTIYFGEGSWLTVV.